This T cell receptor (beta chain) was found in a study of T cell repertoires in cytomegalovirus infection (dated by TCRdb to between 2018 and 2021). For the wider study: The HLA type of each donor mattered for the analysis, because public TCR beta signatures pointed to carriage of CMV infection along with the matching HLA type. General study outcomes and caveats: Carriers of CMV infection plus the relevant HLA type were discriminated by the cumulative frequency of public TCR beta family members in the study cohort and in an independent roughly 320-donor cohort. In the ex vivo response, HLA-C-restricted CMV-specific TCR beta clonotypes were dominant, and in two of eight donors the single most frequent clonotype came from this HLA-C-restricted group.

This clonotype was detected only a few times. The antigen it recognizes is unknown. Base qualities were left out, and no much larger clone turns up one base away. Sequencing was carried out with an Illumina HiSeq 1500. TCRdb reworked the public reads: Q25 trimming with fastp, MiXCR clone assembly, productive beta chains retained. Rows with one shared CDR3 protein collapse into an entry with the most common genes and DNA. Across this sample there are about 140,000 distinct CDR3 sequences, with about 6% seen only once. The ten top clones hold under 20% of the sample. V gives up 0 bases and J gives up 7 bases, and the segment between their germline ends measures 9 bases. From its cysteine to its phenylalanine, the CDR3 spans 12 amino acids. Of the read, only the CDR3 DNA is kept; its 36 bases are in frame from base 1. CDR1 and CDR2 are read off the germline V gene (reference sequence) as DFQATT and SNEGSKA.

The sequence was collected from a human donor in good health (CMV status not recorded). Some clones in this sample may be carry-over from other donors' samples. This receptor chain uses TRBV20-1 and TRBJ1-1, with no D gene named confidently. The sequenced sample consisted of PBMCs. For the CDR3, the sequence is CSARDNQYEAFF. The nucleotide sequence reads TGCAGTGCTAGAGATAACCAGTATGAAGCTTTCTTT.